This T cell receptor (beta chain) is from a study of shared clonotypes between healthy human individuals. With respect to this clone: Antigen: not known. This sample includes further DNA sequences coding for the same CDR3.

The CDR3 spans 15 residues. Trimming took 3 bases from V and 4 from J, leaving 13 bases between them. The germline V gene has CDR1 SGHTA and CDR2 FQGNSA. Sequenced by immunoSEQ multiplex PCR; TCRdb stores in-frame clones only, minus some. Of 2 million to 2.5 million clones listed, around 95% are singletons. Study findings and constraints: Non-shared clonotypes had lower generation probabilities than clonotypes shared by all four sorted-subset donors.

The specimen sequenced was naive CD4+ T cells sorted from blood. Described subset: CD45RA+ positively selected. The V and J genes are TRBV7-2 and TRBJ2-1; D assignment may be TRBD1 or TRBD2 (5 bases each). This TCR was recovered from a man aged 18 to 30 in good health. The CDR3: CASSFDRGGYNEQFF. The CDR3 nucleotides are TGTGCCAGCAGCTTCGATCGGGGCGGATACAATGAGCAGTTCTTC.